This T cell receptor (beta chain) was recorded in a study of neurological immune-mediated disorders. General observations from the study: One cluster of related CDR3 sequences contained, by phylogenetic grouping, the repertoires of 18 of 34 multiple sclerosis patients and formed a possible signature.

Trimming took off 4 bases at V and 4 bases at J, with 13 bases between the two ends. The CDR3 is 14 residues long. A single run covered 15-18 subjects with over 170 million TCR-beta sequences. TCRdb reprocessed the 5' RACE reads via MiXCR and lists one record per CDR3 protein. The sample contains roughly 62,000 distinct CDR3 sequences, roughly 2.5% of which appear only once. This clonotype was found many times. Its antigen is currently unknown. This chain links TRBV12-3 or TRBV12-4 with TRBJ1-1; D unclear. The receptor comes from a man in his fifties with multiple sclerosis. Sequenced: PBMCs. The CDR3 region is CASSYGISPTEAFF. The CDR3, as DNA: TGTGCCAGCAGTTATGGGATTAGCCCCACTGAAGCTTTCTTT.